This TCR beta chain emerged from a study of CD8 T cells in ankylosing spondylitis. Findings and caveats of the study: Apparently characteristic of ankylosing spondylitis blood was a TCR beta motif (roughly eight highly homologous variants).

From germline, CDR1 is SGHTA and CDR2 FQGNSA. This CDR3 spans 12 amino acids. V lost 4 bases and J 4 bases, leaving 8 bases between the germline ends. TCR beta libraries were made by quantitative 5'-RACE with molecular barcodes. Via MiXCR, TCRdb re-called the 5' RACE reads, giving one row per CDR3 protein. The sample has more than 650,000 distinct CDR3 sequences; approximately 12% are singletons. This clonotype has a handful of counts. As yet, its antigen is unknown. This TCR was sampled from a male donor with ankylosing spondylitis. The gene calls are TRBV7-2 and TRBJ2-7; D gene uncertain. Material: blood, either unsorted or a sorted T cell fraction (not recorded which). The CDR3 region is CASSSHIYEQYF. DNA of the CDR3: TGTGCCAGCAGCTCTCACATTTACGAGCAGTACTTC.